The 7 T cell receptor beta chains below all came from one sample that was sequenced in a study of blood T cell repertoires in COVID-19. TCRdb's copy holds only in-frame clones and misses some; the assay was immunoSEQ multiplex PCR. The sample yields about 230,000 clones, around 82% seen once. Sample: peripheral blood. The receptors derive from a man aged 45-65 years with active or convalescent COVID-19.

The chain uses TRBV6-5 and TRBJ2-6; D gene unclear. This CDR3 has 14 amino acids. The germline CDR1 and CDR2 sequences are MNHEY and SVGAGI. V was clipped by 4 bases and J by 2 bases, with 6 bases between them. The CDR3 sequence: CASSLTAGANVLTF. The CDR3 region has the DNA TGTGCCAGCAGTTTAACGGCTGGGGCCAACGTCCTGACTTTC.

The gene calls are TRBV30 and TRBJ1-1; a weak D match, TRBD1 (6 bases). Germline V lookup: CDR1 GTSNPN, CDR2 SVGIG (reference sequence). CDR3 length equals 13 residues. The ends were cut back, 3 bases at V and 6 bases at J, with 14 bases in the middle. The CDR3 sequence is CAWSKGGYAEAFF. DNA for the CDR3: TGTGCCTGGAGCAAAGGGGGTTACGCTGAAGCTTTCTTT.

This clone showed up just once. This sequence joins TRBV5-4 and TRBJ2-3; 7 bases align to TRBD2. Looked up from germline, CDR1 is SGHNT and CDR2 is YYREEE (reference sequence). The CDR3 runs to 14 residues. Trimming removed 3 bases from V and 4 bases from J; junction bases left unmatched: 5. The CDR3 DNA follows: TGTGCCAGCAGCTCCCCGACTAGCTCAGATACGCAGTATTTT. It translates to CASSSPTSSDTQYF.

V gene TRBV5-1 combines with J gene TRBJ2-3; weak D call: TRBD1 (5 bases). The CDR3 sequence is 16 residues long. The germline CDR1 and CDR2 sequences are SGHRS and YFSETQ. Trimming shortened V by 0 bases and J by 1 base, and 12 bases separated the two germline ends. Written as DNA, the CDR3 is TGCGCCAGCAGCTTGGTATCCACAGGAGGCACAGATACGCAGTATTTT. Its protein is CASSLVSTGGTDTQYF.

In DNA form, the CDR3 reads TGTGCCAGTAGTATTGGGACAGGGAGCCAGCCCCAGCATTTT. Residues: CASSIGTGSQPQHF. V gene TRBV19 combines with J gene TRBJ1-5; 9 nucleotides line up with TRBD1. CDR1 is LNHDA, CDR2 SQIVND, per germline (reference sequence). There are 14 residues in the CDR3. V was pared by 3 bases and J by 7 bases, with 4 bases of the junction left unmatched.

This chain connects TRBV7-8 to TRBJ1-5; TRBD1 aligns across 7 bases. This CDR3 contains 14 residues. Germline CDR1 is SGHVS and CDR2 is FQNEAQ. The V segment lost 8 bases and the J segment 3 bases; nucleotides outside the gene matches: 7. This chain's CDR3 is CASGLGGSNQPQHF. CDR3 DNA sequence: TGTGCCAGCGGCCTAGGGGGCTCCAATCAGCCCCAGCATTTT.

V is TRBV7-2 and J is TRBJ1-1; D might be TRBD1 (6 bases). V lost 5 bases and J lost 1, with 11 bases in between. This CDR3 has 14 residues. CDR1 and CDR2 from the germline V gene are SGHTA and FQGNSA. The CDR3 nucleotides read TGTGCCAGCAGCGCATACAGGGAGAACACTGAAGCTTTCTTT. This translates into CASSAYRENTEAFF.